This TCR beta chain is from a study of cytomegalovirus exposure and HLA in healthy donors. Findings of the study overall: An observed cluster of highly shared sequence variants was recorded as a likely sequencing artifact. Confirmation in vitro established that a few CMV-associated chains were specific for CMV antigens.

By share, this clone ranks as medium-sized. The antigen is not known. This CDR3 is built from 13 residues. Per germline, CDR1 LNHDA and CDR2 SQIVND (reference sequence). V was shortened by 4 bases and J by 1 base, with 8 bases between the two germline ends. The PCR was carried out with 60 Vbeta primers and 13 Jbeta primers. Measured with immunoSEQ multiplex PCR; TCRdb has only the in-frame clones, and not every one. In the table there are roughly 95,000 clones, approximately 80% of which are singletons. The sample consisted of PBMCs. The receptor's source is a man aged 25 to 40 in good health and CMV-seropositive. This sequence joins TRBV19 and TRBJ2-7; a weak D match, TRBD1 (6 bases). The CDR3 is CASSTTGSYEQYF. CDR3 bases: TGTGCCAGTAGTACAACAGGGTCCTACGAGCAGTACTTC.